The sequence of this TCR beta chain was determined in a study of blood T cell repertoires in COVID-19. On the study more broadly: Samples of COVID-19 (acute and convalescent) were obtained from the United States, Italy and Spain. From T cells, B-cell-depleted T cells, or PBMCs came the material, which was cDNA or gDNA.

Clones were read by immunoSEQ multiplex PCR, and TCRdb kept only the in-frame ones, dropping some. The table includes a few hundred thousand clones, roughly 89% detected once. Material: peripheral blood. The receptor's source is a woman in her 40s who had recovered from COVID-19.

The CDR3 sequence is CASSPQGQEDEQFF. DNA for the CDR3: TGTGCCAGCAGTCCACAGGGACAGGAGGATGAGCAGTTCTTC. This chain uses TRBV6-4 with TRBJ2-1, with 8 bases identical to TRBD1. Germline V gene sequence: CDR1 MRHNA, CDR2 SNTAGT. The CDR3 runs to 14 residues. V lost 5 bases, J lost 8 bases, and 8 bases stayed unmatched.